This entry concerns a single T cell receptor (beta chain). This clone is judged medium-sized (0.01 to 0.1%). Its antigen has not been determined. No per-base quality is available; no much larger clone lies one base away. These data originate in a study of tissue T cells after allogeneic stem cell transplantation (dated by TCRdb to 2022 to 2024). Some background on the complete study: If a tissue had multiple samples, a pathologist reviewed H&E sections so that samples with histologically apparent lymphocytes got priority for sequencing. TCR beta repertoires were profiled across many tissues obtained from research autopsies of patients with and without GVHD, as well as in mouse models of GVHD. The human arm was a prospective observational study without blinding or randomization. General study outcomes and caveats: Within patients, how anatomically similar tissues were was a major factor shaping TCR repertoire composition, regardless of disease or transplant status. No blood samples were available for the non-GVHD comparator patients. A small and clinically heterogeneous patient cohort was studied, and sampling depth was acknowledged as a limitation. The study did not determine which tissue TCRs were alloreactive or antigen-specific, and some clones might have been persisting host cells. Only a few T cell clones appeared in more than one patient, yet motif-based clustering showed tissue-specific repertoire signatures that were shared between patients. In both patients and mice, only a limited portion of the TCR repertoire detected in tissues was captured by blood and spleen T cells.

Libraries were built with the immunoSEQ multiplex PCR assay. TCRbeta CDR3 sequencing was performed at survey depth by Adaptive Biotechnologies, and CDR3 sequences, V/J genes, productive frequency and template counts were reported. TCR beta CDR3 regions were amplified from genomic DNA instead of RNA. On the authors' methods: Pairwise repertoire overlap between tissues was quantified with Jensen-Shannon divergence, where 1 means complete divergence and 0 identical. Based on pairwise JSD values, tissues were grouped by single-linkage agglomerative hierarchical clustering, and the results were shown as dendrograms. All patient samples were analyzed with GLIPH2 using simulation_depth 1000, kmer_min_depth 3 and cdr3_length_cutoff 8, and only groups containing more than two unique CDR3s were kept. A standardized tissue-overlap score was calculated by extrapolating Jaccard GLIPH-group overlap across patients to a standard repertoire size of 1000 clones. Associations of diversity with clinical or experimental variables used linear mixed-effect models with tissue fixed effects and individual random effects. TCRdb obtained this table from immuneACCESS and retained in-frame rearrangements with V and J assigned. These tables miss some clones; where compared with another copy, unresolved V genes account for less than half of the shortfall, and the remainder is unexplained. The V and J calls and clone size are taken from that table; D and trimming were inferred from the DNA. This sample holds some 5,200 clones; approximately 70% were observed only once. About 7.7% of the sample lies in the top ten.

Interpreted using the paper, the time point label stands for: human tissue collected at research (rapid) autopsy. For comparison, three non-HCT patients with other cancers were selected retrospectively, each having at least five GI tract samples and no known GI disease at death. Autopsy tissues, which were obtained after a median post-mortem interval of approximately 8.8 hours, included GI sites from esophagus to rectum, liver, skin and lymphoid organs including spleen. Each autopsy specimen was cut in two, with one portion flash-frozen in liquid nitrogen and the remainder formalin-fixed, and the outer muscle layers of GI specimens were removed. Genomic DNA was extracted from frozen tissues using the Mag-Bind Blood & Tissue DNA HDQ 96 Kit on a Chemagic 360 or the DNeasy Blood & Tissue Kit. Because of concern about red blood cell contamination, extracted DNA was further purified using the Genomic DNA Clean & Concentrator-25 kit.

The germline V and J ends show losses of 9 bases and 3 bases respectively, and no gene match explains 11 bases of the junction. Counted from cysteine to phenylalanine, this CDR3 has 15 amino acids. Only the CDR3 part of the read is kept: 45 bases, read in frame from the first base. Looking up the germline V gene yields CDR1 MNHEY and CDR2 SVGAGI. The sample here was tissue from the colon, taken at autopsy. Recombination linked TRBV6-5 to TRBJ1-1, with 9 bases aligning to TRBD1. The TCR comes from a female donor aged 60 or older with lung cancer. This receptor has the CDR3 CASIRRRQGDTEAFF. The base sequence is TGTGCCAGTATCCGCCGAAGACAGGGGGACACTGAAGCTTTCTTT.